These 18 T cell receptor beta chains originate from one sample sequenced in a study of beta chain features in type 1 diabetes. Study-wide findings and caveats: Moderately but significantly shorter TCRB CDR3s were found in Type 1 diabetes patients in all four CD4+ subsets.

Of the isolated RNA, all was reverse transcribed, and so the sequenced material was expressed TCRB transcripts. Assay used: immunoSEQ multiplex PCR; TCRdb lists only in-frame clones, some missing. This table holds about 150,000 clones, 6% to 9% found once. These TCRs are of unknown antigen specificity. Specimen: central memory CD4+ T cells from blood. These receptors all stem from a man aged 18 to 35 with type 1 diabetes.

V is TRBV2 and J is TRBJ2-2; 11 bases map to TRBD2. The germline CDR1 and CDR2 sequences are SNHLY and FYNNEI. CDR3 size: 15 residues. Losses at the gene ends were 6 bases for V and 1 base for J; bases not matched to a gene: 1. DNA for the CDR3: TGTGCCAGCAGCGGGACTAGCGGGAACACCGGGGAGCTGTTTTTT. Translated: CASSGTSGNTGELFF. The full variable domain, its missing parts supplied by reference TRBV2 and TRBJ2-2, is EPEVTQTPSHQVTQMGQEVILRCVPISNHLYFYWYRQILGQKVEFLVSFYNNEISEKSEIFDDQFSVERPDGSNFTLKIRSTKLEDSAMYFCASSGTSGNTGELFFGEGSRLTVL.

The chain joins TRBV11-2 to TRBJ2-7; 7 bases align to TRBD1. Germline values: CDR1 SGHAT, CDR2 FQNNGV. Trimming cost V 5 bases and J 2 bases; bases outside gene matches: 6. There are 14 residues in the CDR3. CDR3 sequence reads: CASSLDGTAYEQYF. The DNA of the CDR3 is TGTGCCAGCAGCCTCGACGGGACAGCCTACGAGCAGTACTTC.

The sample holds a few counts of this clone. The chain's CDR3 is CASRRQTGGNTQYF. The CDR3 nucleotides read TGTGCCAGCAGGCGCCAGACCGGGGGAAATACGCAGTATTTT. This sequence joins TRBV6-1 and TRBJ2-3; TRBD2 is a possible D gene (6 bases). The CDR3 loop spans 14 amino acids. CDR1 is MNHNS, CDR2 SASEGT, per germline. The V gene lost 6 bases and the J gene lost 7 bases, with 17 bases spanning the gap.

This chain links TRBV9 with TRBJ2-1; 8 positions agree with TRBD1. The CDR3 has 16 amino acids. CDR1 SGDLS and CDR2 YYNGEE come from the germline V gene. V gave up 0 bases and J gave up 5 bases; unmatched junction bases: 7. The CDR3 is CASSVAGDRTNNEQFF. The CDR3, as DNA: TGTGCCAGCAGCGTAGCTGGGGACAGGACTAACAATGAGCAGTTCTTC.

The chain uses TRBV27 and TRBJ2-2; no reliable D call. The CDR3 runs to 15 residues. V was cut by 5 bases and J by 1 base, with 11 bases left in between. The germline gives CDR1 MNHEY, CDR2 SMNVEV (reference sequence). The CDR3 protein is CASSPRQVNTGELFF. The CDR3 coding sequence is TGTGCCAGCAGTCCCCGGCAGGTGAACACCGGGGAGCTGTTTTTT.

This clone has more than one count but fewer than ten. V is TRBV5-1 and J is TRBJ2-5; TRBD2 agrees at 11 bases. The CDR3 totals 15 residues. Germline values: CDR1 SGHRS, CDR2 YFSETQ. Unmatched junction bases numbered 7, after V lost 5 bases and J lost 4 bases. For the CDR3, the DNA is TGCGCCAGCAGGGGGGGACTAGCGGTGCCAGAGACCCAGTACTTC. Amino acid sequence: CASRGGLAVPETQYF.

The CDR3 here is CASTGVVSNQPQHF. The CDR3 DNA sequence: TGTGCCAGCACGGGGGTGGTTAGCAATCAGCCCCAGCATTTT. This chain links TRBV2 with TRBJ1-5; tentative D call: TRBD1 (5 bases). Germline V gives CDR1 SNHLY, CDR2 FYNNEI. Trimming cost V 7 bases and J 0 bases, with 10 bases left between them. The CDR3 runs to 14 residues.

The chain is built from TRBV5-6 and TRBJ2-5, with 7 positions matching TRBD1. The trim removed 1 base at V and 5 bases at J, leaving 8 bases unmatched. CDR1 is SGHDT, CDR2 YYEEEE, per germline. The CDR3 is made up of 15 amino acids. CDR3 DNA: TGTGCCAGCAGCTTGTCGGGACAGTATTTGGAGACCCAGTACTTC. It translates to CASSLSGQYLETQYF.

There are a few counts of this clone. The V and J genes are TRBV5-1 and TRBJ1-2; possible D gene TRBD1, 6 bases. Germline CDR1 is SGHRS and CDR2 is YFSETQ. The ends were cut back, 3 bases at V and 2 bases at J, with 11 bases in the middle. CDR3 length equals 14 residues. In DNA form, the CDR3 reads TGCGCCAGCAGCTCGATGAGGGGGAACTATGGCTACACCTTC. Translated: CASSSMRGNYGYTF.

This clone was counted a few times. One junction end does not reproduce the germline sequence, and a read error may be involved. The chain links TRBV14 to TRBJ2-7; D is unresolved. The CDR3 consists of 13 residues. Per germline, CDR1 SGHDN and CDR2 FVKESK. This chain's CDR3 is CASSQGRLTQLNF. The CDR3 DNA follows: TGTGCCAGCAGCCAAGGCAGGCTCACACAACTTAACTTC.

The gene calls are TRBV27 and TRBJ2-7, with 7 bases that match TRBD1. Trimming cost V 6 bases and J 8 bases; bases outside gene matches: 10. The CDR3 is made up of 13 amino acids. Per germline, CDR1 MNHEY and CDR2 SMNVEV (reference sequence). In DNA form, the CDR3 reads TGTGCCAGCAGCCTCCTAACAGGGGAAAAGCAGTACTTC. As protein: CASSLLTGEKQYF.

The chain employs TRBV9 and TRBJ2-3; 7 nucleotides align to TRBD2. In germline, CDR1 is SGDLS, CDR2 YYNGEE. Trimming at V came to 2 bases and at J to 0 bases, leaving 3 bases not matched to a gene. The CDR3 has 15 residues. The chain's CDR3 is CASSVTSASTDTQYF. CDR3 in DNA: TGTGCCAGCAGCGTTACTAGCGCGAGCACAGATACGCAGTATTTT.

The V gene is TRBV10-3, the J gene TRBJ2-7; 10 nucleotides line up with TRBD2. Germline CDR1 ENHRY, CDR2 SYGVKD. This CDR3 has 13 amino acids. V shed 7 bases and J 2 bases; nucleotides not matched to a gene: 2. This chain's CDR3 is CAIKAGGTYEQYF. CDR3 in DNA: TGTGCCATCAAAGCGGGAGGGACCTACGAGCAGTACTTC.

This clone was seen many times. V usage is TRBV29-1 and J usage is TRBJ2-1; 13 bases are a match to TRBD2. The CDR3 is 14 residues long. Germline CDR1 SQVTM, CDR2 ANQGSEA. The V and J ends lost 8 bases and 7 bases, in that order; junction bases with no gene match: 8. This CDR3 reads CSSWTSGSKNEQFF. CDR3 nucleotide sequence: TGCAGCTCCTGGACTAGCGGGAGTAAGAATGAGCAGTTCTTC.

The chain links TRBV5-4 to TRBJ2-3; D gene ambiguous. The germline V gene encodes CDR1 SGHNT and CDR2 YYREEE (reference sequence). Deletions cut 3 bases from V and 6 bases from J, with 8 bases between. The CDR3 length is 12 residues. The CDR3 coding sequence is TGTGCCAGCAGCTGGGTGGGCGATACGCAGTATTTT. It specifies CASSWVGDTQYF.

This clone was recorded only once. V gene TRBV7-2 combines with J gene TRBJ2-1, with D tentatively TRBD2 (5 bases). The CDR3 extends over 13 amino acids. Trimming shortened V by 5 bases and J by 4 bases, and 9 bases separated the two germline ends. CDR1 SGHTA and CDR2 FQGNSA come from the germline V gene. CDR3 protein: CASSPERYNEQFF. DNA of the CDR3: TGTGCCAGCAGCCCCGAGCGGTACAATGAGCAGTTCTTC.

This clone has more than one count but fewer than ten. J is TRBJ1-2 and V is TRBV13; D perhaps matches TRBD1 (6 bases). V lost 2 bases, J lost 4 bases, and 8 bases lay in between. The CDR3 is 13 amino acids. The germline CDR1 and CDR2 sequences are PRHDT and FYEKMQ (reference sequence). The CDR3 loop is CASSLPGVYGYTF. In DNA form, the CDR3 reads TGTGCCAGCAGCTTACCAGGGGTCTATGGCTACACCTTC.

This clone was detected a few times. The chain has TRBV7-2 and TRBJ2-5, with D maybe TRBD2 (5 bases). This CDR3 is 12 amino acids long. Trimming shortened V by 6 bases and J by 1 base, and 6 bases separated the two germline ends. Per the germline V gene, CDR1 is SGHTA and CDR2 is FQGNSA. In DNA, the CDR3 is TGTGCCAGCAGGGACTCCCAAGAGACCCAGTACTTC. Encoded protein: CASRDSQETQYF.